This T cell receptor beta chain was captured in a study of PD-1 blockade in classical Hodgkin lymphoma. General study results and limits: The study found complete responders had baseline diversity similar to newly diagnosed patients. Repertoire differences have undefined causes, possibly disease activity or prior therapy.

Each patient experienced a relapse that followed autologous stem cell transplantation, and brentuximab vedotin exposure varied. Magnetic negative selection purified CD4+ T cells from thawed PBMCs. Only in-frame clones appear in the TCRdb table, and some are missing; sequencing was by immunoSEQ multiplex PCR. The sample records 25,000 to 30,000 clones, about three quarters being singletons. As regards this clone: Its antigen remains unidentified.

The length of the CDR3 is 13 residues. V gave up 6 bases and J gave up 7 bases, with 12 bases separating them. Germline loops: CDR1 MNHNS, CDR2 SASEGT. This material consisted of CD4+ T cells from blood, taken at baseline. The chain uses TRBV6-1 and TRBJ2-2; tentative D call: TRBD1 (5 bases). The source of this sequence is a human donor with classical Hodgkin lymphoma. DNA for the CDR3: TGTGCCAGCAGAGCTCAACAGGACGGGGAGCTGTTTTTT. Translating gives CASRAQQDGELFF.